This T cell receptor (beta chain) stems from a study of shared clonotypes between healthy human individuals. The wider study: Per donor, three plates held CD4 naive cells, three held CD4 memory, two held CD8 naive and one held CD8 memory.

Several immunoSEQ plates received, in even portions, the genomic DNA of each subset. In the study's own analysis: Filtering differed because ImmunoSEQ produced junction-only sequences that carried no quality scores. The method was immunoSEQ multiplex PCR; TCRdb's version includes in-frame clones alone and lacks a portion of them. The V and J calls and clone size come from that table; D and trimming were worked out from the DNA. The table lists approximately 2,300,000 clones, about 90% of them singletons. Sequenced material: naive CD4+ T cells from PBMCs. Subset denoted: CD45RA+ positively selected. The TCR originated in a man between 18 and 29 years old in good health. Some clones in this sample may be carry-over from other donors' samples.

CDR3 coding DNA: TGTGCCACCAGCAGCAACCGGGACAAGGGTAAGAATGAGCAGTTCTTC. Amino acids: CATSSNRDKGKNEQFF. This chain connects TRBV15 to TRBJ2-1; TRBD1 might be the D (6 bases). V gave up 3 bases and J gave up 7 bases, with 19 bases separating them. Germline V gene sequence: CDR1 LNHNV, CDR2 YYDKDF (reference sequence). This CDR3 contains 16 residues.